Each of the 8 T cell receptor beta chains below was sequenced from the same sample in a study of T cell responses to AZD1222 COVID-19 vaccine. Data came from immunoSEQ multiplex PCR; TCRdb stores just in-frame clones and leaves some out. Altogether around 100,000 clones are present, roughly 87% being singletons, with the ten largest covering about 15%. Specimen: peripheral blood, collected on day 0 of AZD1222 vaccination. The receptors were gathered from an adult in good health.

The chain couples TRBV28 to TRBJ1-2, with TRBD1 identical over 8 bases. The CDR3 contains 13 residues. Germline CDR1 MDHEN, CDR2 SYDVKM. V lost 6 bases, J lost 6 bases, and 6 bases stayed unmatched. The CDR3 reads CASRLDREDGYTF. CDR3 sequence (DNA): TGTGCCAGCAGATTGGACAGGGAGGATGGCTACACCTTC.

J is TRBJ2-1 and V is TRBV27; 7 bases line up with TRBD1. In germline, CDR1 is MNHEY, CDR2 SMNVEV (reference sequence). V lost 0 bases, J lost 0 bases, and 11 bases stayed unmatched. CDR3 length equals 19 residues. The CDR3 loop reads CASSLSPFRDRRSYNEQFF. In DNA form, the CDR3 reads TGTGCCAGCAGTTTATCGCCATTCCGGGACAGACGCTCCTACAATGAGCAGTTCTTC.

The chain couples TRBV5-1 to TRBJ1-6; the D is unclear. Trimming took 3 bases from V and 5 from J, leaving 12 bases between them. CDR1 is SGHRS and CDR2 is YFSETQ in the germline V gene. The CDR3 loop spans 15 amino acids. The DNA for the CDR3 is TGCGCCAGCAGCTCGGAGACGGACCATAATTCACCCCTCCACTTT. It codes for CASSSETDHNSPLHF.

V is TRBV5-5 and J is TRBJ1-4; TRBD1 might be the D (5 bases). V shed 0 bases and J shed 3 bases, with 9 bases lying between them. The CDR3 totals 15 residues. In germline, CDR1 is SGHKS, CDR2 YYEKEE (reference sequence). CDR3 nucleotide sequence: TGTGCCAGCAGCTTGGTAGGGGCGTCTAATGAAAAACTGTTTTTT. As protein: CASSLVGASNEKLFF.

The chain employs TRBV18 and TRBJ2-7, with 9 bases matching TRBD1. V gave up 9 bases and J gave up 3 bases; unmatched junction bases: 9. The germline V gene encodes CDR1 KGHSH and CDR2 LQKENI. The CDR3 is 14 amino acids. CDR3 region: CASSSGTGIYEQYF. CDR3 in DNA: TGTGCCAGTTCTTCCGGGACAGGGATCTACGAGCAGTACTTC. Complete variable domain (other parts from reference TRBV18 and TRBJ2-7): NAGVMQNPRHLVRRRGQEARLRCSPMKGHSHVYWYRQLPEEGLKFMVYLQKENIIDESGMPKERFSAEFPKEGPSILRIQQVVRGDSAAYFCASSSGTGIYEQYFGPGTRLTVT.

J is TRBJ2-1 and V is TRBV2, with D possibly matching TRBD2 (5 bases). Germline V CDR1 and CDR2: SNHLY, FYNNEI. The CDR3 runs 15 residues. V was shortened by 4 bases and J by 5 bases, with 15 bases between the two germline ends. The CDR3 nucleotides are TGTGCCAGCAGTGGGACTGCGACAAGAAACAATGAGCAGTTCTTC. This gives the protein CASSGTATRNNEQFF.

The chain recombines TRBV5-1 with TRBJ1-2; 9 bases align to TRBD1. CDR1 and CDR2 from the germline V gene are SGHRS and YFSETQ. The CDR3 is 14 residues long. V lost 4 bases to trimming and J lost 7 bases; unmatched junction nucleotides: 8. The CDR3 protein is CASSLLQGAGGYTF. Written as DNA, the CDR3 is TGCGCCAGCAGCCTACTACAGGGGGCGGGTGGCTACACCTTC.

This clone was seen once. V gene TRBV9 combines with J gene TRBJ2-1, with D unresolved. The CDR3 is made up of 20 amino acids. Per germline, CDR1 SGDLS and CDR2 YYNGEE. Trimming shortened V by 0 bases and J by 4 bases, and 26 bases separated the two germline ends. CDR3 residues: CASSVGLGRVVSTGYNEQFF. CDR3 sequence (DNA): TGTGCCAGCAGCGTAGGATTGGGAAGGGTCGTCTCTACGGGTTACAATGAGCAGTTCTTC. The whole variable domain, filled in from reference TRBV9 and TRBJ2-1, reads DSGVTQTPKHLITATGQRVTLRCSPRSGDLSVYWYQQSLDQGLQFLIQYYNGEERAKGNILERFSAQQFPDLHSELNLSSLELGDSALYFCASSVGLGRVVSTGYNEQFFGPGTRLTVL.